Described below is a single TCR beta chain sequence and its context. This specimen belongs to a study of blood T cell repertoires in COVID-19. With 5 bases clipped from V and 9 bases from J, the junction kept 11 bases outside the gene matches. CDR1 and CDR2 from the germline V gene are SGHTA and FQGTGA. CDR3 length equals 15 residues. The protocol was immunoSEQ multiplex PCR, while the TCRdb copy is restricted to in-frame clones and leaves out a portion. The table shows about 61,000 clones, with around nine tenths occurring only once. The chain is built from TRBV7-3 and TRBJ2-2, with 8 bases matching TRBD2. Specimen: peripheral blood. The sequence came from a woman in her forties or fifties with active or convalescent COVID-19. This CDR3 is CASSPASGSYRELFF. Written as DNA, the CDR3 is TGTGCCAGCAGCCCCGCTAGCGGGTCCTACAGGGAGCTGTTTTTT.